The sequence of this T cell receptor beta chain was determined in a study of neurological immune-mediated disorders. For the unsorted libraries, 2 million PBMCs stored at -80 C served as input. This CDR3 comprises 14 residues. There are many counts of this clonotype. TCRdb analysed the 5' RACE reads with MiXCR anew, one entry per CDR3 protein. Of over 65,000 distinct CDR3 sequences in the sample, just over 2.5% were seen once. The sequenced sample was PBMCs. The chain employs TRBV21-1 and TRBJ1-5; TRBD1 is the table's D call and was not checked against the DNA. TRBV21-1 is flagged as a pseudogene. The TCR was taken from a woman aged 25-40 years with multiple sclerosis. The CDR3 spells CASSKDRGPQPQHF. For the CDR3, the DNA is TGTGCCAGCAGCAAAGACCGGGGGCCTCAGCCCCAGCATTTT.